Each of the 22 T cell receptor beta chains below was sequenced from the same sample in a study of cytomegalovirus exposure and HLA in healthy donors. The primer mix had 60 Vbeta and 13 Jbeta primers. TCRdb's table, derived via immunoSEQ multiplex PCR, lists solely in-frame clones and lacks some. The sample records more than 55,000 clones, roughly 74% being singletons. The material sequenced was PBMCs. These TCRs come from a woman aged 60 to 75 in good health and CMV-seropositive.

This clone was detected only a few times. This chain uses TRBV6-1 with TRBJ2-4; 7 nucleotides align to TRBD2. The CDR3 runs to 11 residues. Looked up from germline, CDR1 is MNHNS and CDR2 is SASEGT. V was clipped by 3 bases and J by 14 bases; unmatched bases: 4. CDR3 protein: CASSDWGGEYF. CDR3 DNA: TGTGCCAGCAGTGACTGGGGGGGGGAGTACTTC.

This chain joins TRBV27 and TRBJ1-1; 7 bases line up with TRBD1. Germline V gives CDR1 MNHEY, CDR2 SMNVEV (reference sequence). CDR3 size: 13 residues. J was trimmed by 6 bases and V by 6 bases; bases with no gene match: 7. CDR3: CASSTGAPAEAFF. CDR3 coding DNA: TGTGCCAGCAGCACAGGGGCTCCAGCTGAAGCTTTCTTT.

This clone was detected only a few times. The same CDR3 can be traced to other DNA sequences in this sample. The chain is built from TRBV29-1 and TRBJ2-1, with TRBD2 identical over 8 bases. In germline, CDR1 is SQVTM, CDR2 ANQGSEA. The CDR3 has 13 amino acids. The V and J ends lost 7 bases and 0 bases, in that order; junction bases with no gene match: 2. The CDR3 reads CSAGGDSYNEQFF. The CDR3 DNA sequence: TGCAGCGCCGGGGGGGACTCCTACAATGAGCAGTTCTTC.

This clone was picked up a small number of times. This chain links TRBV4-1 with TRBJ2-7; 7 bases are a match to TRBD2. The CDR3 spans 15 residues. From germline, CDR1 is MGHRA and CDR2 YSYEKL. The J segment lost 0 bases and the V segment lost 4 bases, leaving 6 bases of the junction unmatched. The CDR3 DNA reads TGCGCCAGCAGCCGCATGGGCGGGGGCTCCTACGAGCAGTACTTC. The encoded protein is CASSRMGGGSYEQYF.

The chain couples TRBV2 to TRBJ2-6, with 9 bases matching TRBD1. The CDR3 spans 14 residues. CDR1 is SNHLY, CDR2 FYNNEI, per germline. Losses at the gene ends were 8 bases for V and 4 bases for J; bases not matched to a gene: 3. This CDR3 reads CASGDRAGANVLTF. DNA of the CDR3: TGTGCCAGCGGGGACAGGGCGGGGGCCAACGTCCTGACTTTC.

Points on this clone: One end of the junction varies from germline; a read error may be responsible. V usage is TRBV6-5 and J usage is TRBJ2-5, with TRBD1 identical over 9 bases. The CDR3 contains 15 residues. The germline V gene encodes CDR1 MNHEY and CDR2 SVGAGI. CDR3 loop: CASSADRGVQATQYF. CDR3 bases: TGTGCCAGCAGTGCAGACAGGGGGGTCCAAGCGACCCAGTACTTC.

This clone was counted a few times. The rearrangement uses TRBV5-4 and TRBJ2-7, with 13 bases fitting TRBD2. CDR3 length: 16 residues. Germline trimming cut 4 bases from V and 0 bases from J; bases unmatched to any gene: 4. The germline CDR1 and CDR2 sequences are SGHNT and YYREEE (reference sequence). The CDR3 loop reads CASSRGLAGDSYEQYF. The CDR3 region has the DNA TGTGCCAGCAGCCGTGGACTAGCGGGAGACTCCTACGAGCAGTACTTC.

The V call is TRBV18, the J call TRBJ1-1, with D uncertain. V dropped 3 bases and J dropped 3 bases, with 8 bases sitting between them. The CDR3 sequence is 13 residues long. CDR1 is KGHSH and CDR2 is LQKENI in the germline V gene. CDR3 amino acids: CASSPEIHTEAFF. CDR3 bases: TGTGCCAGCTCACCCGAGATCCACACTGAAGCTTTCTTT.

The chain carries TRBV6-5 and TRBJ1-6; D is possibly TRBD1 (5 bases). The CDR3 extends over 15 amino acids. Germline CDR1 MNHEY, CDR2 SVGAGI. The V and J ends lost 8 bases and 6 bases respectively, with 17 bases between them. The CDR3 sequence is CASASNRNLNSPLHF. CDR3 DNA: TGTGCCAGCGCGTCCAACAGGAACCTTAATTCACCCCTCCACTTT.

The chain recombines TRBV5-1 with TRBJ2-7, with D maybe TRBD1 (6 bases). Germline V CDR1 and CDR2: SGHRS, YFSETQ. V lost 4 bases to trimming and J lost 4 bases, with 18 bases between them. The CDR3 spans 15 residues. The CDR3 here is CASSATGTYSYEQYF. DNA of the CDR3: TGCGCCAGCAGCGCGACCGGGACATATTCATACGAGCAGTACTTC.

This clone came up a few times. The chain recombines TRBV30 with TRBJ1-2, with 7 positions matching TRBD1. Per the germline V gene, CDR1 is GTSNPN and CDR2 is SVGIG (reference sequence). The trim removed 1 base at V and 5 bases at J, leaving 4 bases unmatched. The CDR3 contains 13 residues. CDR3 loop: CAWSGTGSYGYTF. CDR3 in DNA: TGTGCCTGGAGTGGGACAGGTAGTTATGGCTACACCTTC.

V is TRBV30 and J is TRBJ1-3; tentatively, D is TRBD1 (5 bases). V lost 0 bases, J lost 3 bases, and 15 bases lay in between. Germline V gene lookup returns CDR1 GTSNPN and CDR2 SVGIG (reference sequence). CDR3 length equals 16 residues. CDR3 in DNA: TGTGCCTGGAGTGTCCGTGACAGCGTCCGTGGAAACACCATATATTTT. Amino acids: CAWSVRDSVRGNTIYF.

The chain employs TRBV19 and TRBJ2-3; D ambiguous. Per germline, CDR1 LNHDA and CDR2 SQIVND (reference sequence). The V end was cut by 3 bases, the J end by 3 bases, with 7 bases between. This CDR3 has 13 amino acids. As DNA, the CDR3 is TGTGCCAGTAGTATGACGCGGACAGATACGCAGTATTTT. Amino acids: CASSMTRTDTQYF.

The DNA of the CDR3 is TGTGCCAGCAGTCCCCGGGACAGGGTTGGGACCTACGAGCAGTACTTC. Protein: CASSPRDRVGTYEQYF. The gene calls are TRBV14 and TRBJ2-7, with 9 positions matching TRBD1. Germline V gene sequence: CDR1 SGHDN, CDR2 FVKESK. The CDR3 consists of 16 residues. Trimming cost V 6 bases and J 2 bases; bases outside gene matches: 11. Looking up the rest from reference TRBV14 and TRBJ2-7 gives the full variable domain: EAGVTQFPSHSVIEKGQTVTLRCDPISGHDNLYWYRRVMGKEIKFLLHFVKESKQDESGMPNNRFLAERTGGTYSTLKVQPAELEDSGVYFCASSPRDRVGTYEQYFGPGTRLTVT.

This rearrangement joins TRBV5-4 to TRBJ2-5, with no clear D. This CDR3 has 12 amino acids. Trimming removed 0 bases at V and 5 bases at J, with 5 bases between. Germline-derived CDR1 and CDR2 are SGHNT and YYREEE (reference sequence). CDR3 protein: CASSLDSETQYF. The CDR3 DNA is TGTGCCAGCAGCTTGGACTCGGAGACCCAGTACTTC.

The CDR3 is CAIHTGLAGGKNEQFF. Here the CDR3 DNA reads TGTGCCATCCATACGGGACTAGCGGGAGGGAAGAATGAGCAGTTCTTC. This rearrangement joins TRBV10-3 to TRBJ2-1; 16 bases match TRBD2. Per germline, CDR1 ENHRY and CDR2 SYGVKD. The length of the CDR3 is 16 residues. Trimming cost V 8 bases and J 7 bases; bases outside gene matches: 8.

CDR3 amino acids: CASSFPSETQYF. The CDR3 DNA follows: TGTGCCAGCAGTTTTCCCTCCGAGACCCAGTACTTC. The chain has TRBV6-5 and TRBJ2-5, with D hard to call. The germline V gene has CDR1 MNHEY and CDR2 SVGAGI. The V end was cut by 4 bases, the J end by 5 bases, with 8 bases between. CDR3 length: 12 amino acids.

V is TRBV6-6 and J is TRBJ2-7; D not resolved. There are 14 residues in the CDR3. Germline CDR1 MNHNY, CDR2 SVGAGI (reference sequence). The germline V and J ends were trimmed by 5 bases and 1 base, with 12 bases remaining between them. CDR3 DNA: TGTGCCAGCAGTCTGACTGTGGATTCCTACGAGCAGTACTTC. It codes for CASSLTVDSYEQYF.

V and J are TRBV5-4 and TRBJ1-1; 11 positions agree with TRBD1. The CDR3 has 14 residues. The V gene's germline CDR1 is SGHNT and CDR2 YYREEE (reference sequence). Trimming took 4 bases from V and 4 from J; bases not matched to a gene: 3. The CDR3 DNA reads TGTGCCAGCAGCCGGGGACAGGGGGGCACTGAAGCTTTCTTT. Translating gives CASSRGQGGTEAFF.

The chain employs TRBV6-5 and TRBJ2-2; 8 nucleotides align to TRBD1. The J segment lost 6 bases and the V segment lost 6 bases, leaving 3 bases of the junction unmatched. This CDR3 region has 13 residues. CDR1 and CDR2 from the germline V gene are MNHEY and SVGAGI. The CDR3 region is CASRRTGPGELFF. Here the CDR3 DNA reads TGTGCCAGCAGGCGGACAGGGCCCGGGGAGCTGTTTTTT.

The rearrangement joins TRBV18 to TRBJ1-1; no firm D call. The germline V gene encodes CDR1 KGHSH and CDR2 LQKENI. This CDR3 has 12 residues. Trimming removed 5 bases from V and 7 bases from J, with 11 bases in between. The CDR3: CASSTEANEAFF. CDR3 nucleotides: TGTGCCAGCTCAACCGAAGCTAATGAAGCTTTCTTT.

The CDR3 coding sequence is TGTGCCAGCAGCCTCGGGGGGACCTATTTAGATACGCAGTATTTT. Protein product: CASSLGGTYLDTQYF. The chain uses TRBV27 and TRBJ2-3; 7 bases fit TRBD2. Germline loops: CDR1 MNHEY, CDR2 SMNVEV (reference sequence). Germline trimming cut 6 bases from V and 5 bases from J; bases unmatched to any gene: 11. The CDR3 loop spans 15 amino acids.